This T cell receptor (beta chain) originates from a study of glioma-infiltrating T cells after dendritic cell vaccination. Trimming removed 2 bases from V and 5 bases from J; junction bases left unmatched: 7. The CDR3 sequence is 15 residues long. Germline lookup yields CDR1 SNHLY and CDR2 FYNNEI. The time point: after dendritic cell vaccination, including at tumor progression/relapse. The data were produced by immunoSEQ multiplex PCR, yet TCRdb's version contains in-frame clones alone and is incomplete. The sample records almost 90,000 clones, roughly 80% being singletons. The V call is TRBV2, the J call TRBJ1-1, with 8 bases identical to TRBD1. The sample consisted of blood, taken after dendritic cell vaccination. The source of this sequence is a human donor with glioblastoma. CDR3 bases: TGTGCCAGCAGTGAATCTCAGGGGGCGAGGACTGAAGCTTTCTTT. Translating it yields CASSESQGARTEAFF.